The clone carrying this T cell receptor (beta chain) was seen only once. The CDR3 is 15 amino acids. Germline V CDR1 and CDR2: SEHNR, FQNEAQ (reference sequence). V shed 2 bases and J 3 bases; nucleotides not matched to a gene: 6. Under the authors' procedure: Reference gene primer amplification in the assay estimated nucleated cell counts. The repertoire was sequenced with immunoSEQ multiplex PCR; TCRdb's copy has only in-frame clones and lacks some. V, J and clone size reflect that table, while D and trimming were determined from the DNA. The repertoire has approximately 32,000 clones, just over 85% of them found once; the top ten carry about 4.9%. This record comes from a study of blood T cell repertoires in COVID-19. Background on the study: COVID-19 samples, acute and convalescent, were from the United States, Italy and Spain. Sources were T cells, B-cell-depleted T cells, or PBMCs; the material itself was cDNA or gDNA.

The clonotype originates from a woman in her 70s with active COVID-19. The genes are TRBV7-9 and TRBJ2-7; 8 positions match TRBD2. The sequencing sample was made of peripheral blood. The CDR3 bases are TGTGCCAGCAGCTTAATTAGCGGGGTGATCTACGAGCAGTACTTC. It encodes CASSLISGVIYEQYF.